Listed below are T cell receptor beta chains from one sample, sequenced in a study of blood T cells in healthy people across ages. TCRdb analysed the 5' RACE reads with MiXCR anew, one entry per CDR3 protein. Found here are some 1,500,000 distinct CDR3 sequences, roughly 43% of them singletons; the top ten hold around 4%. Sequencing was carried out using blood. The receptors were sampled from a young woman in good health. CDR3s include the opening cysteine and the closing phenylalanine or tryptophan. D genes are given only for firm matches. Clone size appears in some rows only: once, few, many, or a class for an expanded clone.

NA,TRBJ2-7,TRBD1,TRBV5-1,CASSPTLGQICEQYF,TGCGCCAGCAGCCCCACCCTGGGACAGATTTGCGAGCAGTACTTC
NA,TRBJ2-2,TRBD2,TRBV7-3,CASSLEAGGRTGELFF,TGTGCCAGCAGCTTAGAAGCGGGAGGACGGACCGGGGAGCTGTTTTTT
NA,TRBJ2-5,NA,TRBV7-3,CASSFGSETQYF,TGTGCCAGCAGCTTCGGGAGTGAGACCCAGTACTTC
NA,TRBJ2-5,NA,TRBV7-2,CASSLARWSFSYNEQYF,TGTGCCAGCAGCTTAGCTAGGTGGTCATTCTCCTACAATGAGCAGTACTTC
NA,TRBJ2-2,NA,TRBV12-3/TRBV12-4,CASSLPSLGEGLFF,TGTGCCAGCAGCTTACCATCCCTGGGGGAAGGGCTGTTTTTT
NA,TRBJ2-2,TRBD1,TRBV9,CASSAGTVNTGELFF,TGTGCCAGCAGCGCCGGGACAGTAAACACCGGGGAGCTGTTTTTT
few,TRBJ2-1,TRBD1,TRBV12-3/TRBV12-4,CASSLAPGQGLYNEQFF,TGTGCCAGCAGTTTAGCCCCCGGACAGGGCCTCTACAATGAGCAGTTCTTC
NA,TRBJ2-1,TRBD2,TRBV20-1,CSARDPAGVSYNEQFF,TGCAGTGCTAGAGATCCGGCGGGAGTCTCCTACAATGAGCAGTTCTTC
few,TRBJ2-7,NA,TRBV5-1,CASSFRPWSNSYEQYF,TGCGCCAGCAGCTTTCGCCCGTGGAGTAACTCCTACGAGCAGTACTTC
NA,TRBJ2-1,NA,TRBV29-1,CSVEEGPGRNEQFF,TGCAGCGTTGAAGAGGGGCCCGGGCGTAATGAGCAGTTCTTC
few,TRBJ1-1,NA,TRBV6-2/TRBV6-3,CASSRTASQTVAFF,TGTGCCAGCAGCAGAACAGCTTCCCAGACCGTAGCTTTCTTT
NA,TRBJ1-1,NA,TRBV20-1,CSAEVTGLQRAFF,TGCAGTGCTGAAGTTACAGGCCTTCAAAGGGCTTTCTTT
once,TRBJ1-4,NA,TRBV9,CASSGAGGSGEKLFF,TGTGCCAGCAGCGGAGCGGGGGGCTCGGGTGAAAAACTGTTTTTT
few,TRBJ2-7,TRBD2,TRBV12-3/TRBV12-4,CASRTQLAGGEQYF,TGTGCCAGCAGGACCCAACTAGCGGGAGGCGAGCAGTACTTC
NA,TRBJ1-4,NA,TRBV6-6,CASSYSSPGLGEKLFF,TGTGCCAGCAGTTACTCGTCTCCGGGGCTGGGTGAAAAACTGTTTTTT
once,TRBJ2-3,NA,TRBV4-3,CANSGGEADTQYF,TGCGCCAACAGTGGTGGGGAAGCAGATACGCAGTATTTT
NA,TRBJ1-1,NA,TRBV4-2,CASSHNTHIGAFF,TGTGCCAGCAGCCACAATACCCACATCGGGGCTTTCTTT
NA,TRBJ2-3,TRBD1,TRBV18,CASSATGKADTQYF,TGTGCCAGCTCAGCGACAGGGAAGGCAGATACGCAGTATTTT
NA,TRBJ2-6,TRBD2,TRBV6-5,CTSGTSGSNGANVLTF,TGTACCAGCGGGACTAGCGGGAGTAATGGGGCCAACGTCCTGACTTTC
NA,TRBJ2-1,NA,TRBV6-6,CASSYSKAGVNEQFF,TGTGCCAGCAGTTACTCGAAGGCAGGGGTAAATGAGCAGTTCTTC
NA,TRBJ1-6,TRBD1,TRBV5-1,CASSLSDRDRRSPLHF,TGCGCCAGCAGCTTGAGTGACAGGGATCGACGTTCACCCCTCCACTTT
NA,TRBJ1-2,NA,TRBV20-1,CSARFSGYTF,TGCAGTGCTAGGTTCAGCGGCTACACCTTC
once,TRBJ1-2,NA,TRBV4-2,CASSQESRRSGYGYTF,TGTGCCAGCAGCCAAGAAAGCCGCAGGAGCGGGTATGGCTACACCTTC
NA,TRBJ2-5,TRBD1,TRBV29-1,CSVGRDRAAETQYF,TGCAGCGTTGGACGGGACAGGGCGGCGGAGACCCAGTACTTC
NA,TRBJ2-7,TRBD2,TRBV28,CASSPGTSGNYEQYF,TGTGCCAGCAGCCCTGGGACTAGCGGGAATTACGAGCAGTACTTC
few,TRBJ2-7,NA,TRBV7-9,CVSSLSSYEQYF,TGTGTCAGCAGCTTATCTAGCTACGAGCAGTACTTC
NA,TRBJ2-7,NA,TRBV20-1,CSATRPEEEQYF,TGCAGTGCTACTCGACCAGAGGAGGAGCAGTACTTC
NA,TRBJ2-2,NA,TRBV6-2/TRBV6-3,CASSYLLRELFF,TGTGCCAGCAGTTACTTGCTCCGGGAGCTGTTTTTT
NA,TRBJ2-7,NA,TRBV24-1,CATSDSGRSSYEQYF,TGTGCCACCAGTGATTCCGGACGGAGCTCCTACGAGCAGTACTTC
NA,TRBJ2-5,TRBD1,TRBV25-1,CASSESGTVGRETQYF,TGTGCCAGCAGTGAATCCGGGACAGTGGGCCGAGAGACCCAGTACTTC
many,TRBJ2-3,NA,TRBV6-2/TRBV6-3,CASSTTGTRVGTDTQYF,TGTGCCAGCAGTACTACCGGGACTCGCGTCGGCACAGATACGCAGTATTTT
few,TRBJ1-3,NA,TRBV12-3/TRBV12-4,CASRSRLSSGNTIYF,TGTGCCAGCAGATCTCGGCTATCCTCTGGAAACACCATATATTTT
NA,TRBJ2-7,TRBD2,TRBV29-1,CSVPTSGRAHIGYEQYF,TGCAGCGTCCCGACTAGCGGGAGGGCCCACATCGGCTACGAGCAGTACTTC
few,TRBJ2-1,TRBD1,TRBV7-2,CASSLLGQRLYNEQFF,TGTGCCAGCAGCTTACTGGGACAGAGACTTTACAATGAGCAGTTCTTC
NA,TRBJ2-5,NA,TRBV27,CASSFYGVSYNEQYF,TGTGCCAGCAGTTTCTATGGAGTGTCCTACAATGAGCAGTACTTC
NA,TRBJ2-7,TRBD1,TRBV6-2/TRBV6-3,CASSVTGTGRGEQYF,TGTGCCAGCAGTGTAACCGGGACAGGGAGGGGCGAGCAGTACTTC
NA,TRBJ1-2,NA,TRBV6-5,CASNFGAGGYGYTF,NA
few,TRBJ1-5,NA,TRBV28,CASKGYSNQPQHF,TGTGCCAGCAAGGGGTATAGCAATCAGCCCCAGCATTTT
NA,TRBJ2-7,NA,TRBV10-3,CATRQDSYEQYF,TGTGCCACTAGACAGGATTCCTACGAGCAGTACTTC
few,TRBJ1-4,NA,TRBV12-3/TRBV12-4,CASSLYLDWGELFF,TGTGCCAGCAGTTTATATTTAGATTGGGGGGAACTGTTTTTT
NA,TRBJ2-4,NA,TRBV27,CASSPMGGLAKNIQYF,TGTGCCAGCAGTCCCATGGGGGGATTAGCCAAAAACATTCAGTACTTC
few,TRBJ2-3,TRBD1,TRBV7-3,CASSLSLRDREFTDTQYF,TGTGCCAGCAGCTTAAGCCTCCGGGACAGGGAGTTCACAGATACGCAGTATTTT
few,TRBJ2-3,NA,TRBV20-1,CSASSLAGSADTQYF,TGCAGTGCTTCCTCCCTGGCAGGGAGCGCAGATACGCAGTATTTT
few,TRBJ1-2,NA,TRBV7-2,CASSLEEGGPGYTF,TGTGCCAGCAGCTTAGAGGAAGGGGGGCCTGGCTACACCTTC
NA,TRBJ1-4,TRBD1,TRBV29-1,CSVRTGRSEKLFF,TGCAGCGTCCGGACAGGGAGGAGTGAAAAACTGTTTTTT
few,TRBJ2-7,NA,TRBV9,CASSASGSDVPYEQYF,TGTGCCAGCAGCGCCTCAGGGAGTGATGTGCCCTACGAGCAGTACTTC
NA,TRBJ2-1,NA,TRBV15,CATSRGDEQFF,TGTGCCACCAGCAGAGGGGATGAGCAGTTCTTC
many,TRBJ1-2,NA,TRBV2,CASSEWGYGYTF,TGTGCCAGCAGTGAATGGGGCTATGGCTACACCTTC
NA,TRBJ2-3,NA,TRBV4-3,CASSQRLGRTDTQYF,TGCGCCAGCAGCCAGAGGTTAGGTCGCACAGATACGCAGTATTTT
few,TRBJ2-5,NA,TRBV27,CASSLGTLNEQYF,TGTGCCAGCAGCCTAGGGACGCTCAATGAGCAGTACTTC
NA,TRBJ2-3,NA,TRBV4-3,CASSQEAGLGTDTQYF,TGCGCCAGCAGCCAAGAGGCGGGGCTCGGCACAGATACGCAGTATTTT
NA,TRBJ1-1,NA,TRBV5-1,CASSSETGVWTEAFF,TGCGCCAGCAGCTCAGAAACGGGCGTATGGACTGAAGCTTTCTTT
once,TRBJ2-5,TRBD2,TRBV7-8,CASSLGTSVYQETQYF,TGTGCCAGCAGCTTAGGGACTAGCGTTTATCAAGAGACCCAGTACTTC
NA,TRBJ2-1,TRBD1,TRBV7-6,CASSLLTGGDNEQFF,TGTGCCAGCAGCTTATTGACAGGGGGGGACAATGAGCAGTTCTTC
few,TRBJ2-5,TRBD2,TRBV4-3,CASSQGTSSNEQYF,TGCGCCAGCAGCCAGGGGACTAGCAGCAATGAGCAGTACTTC
NA,TRBJ1-1,NA,TRBV20-1,CSANPPQGPAFF,TGCAGTGCCAATCCTCCCCAGGGGCCAGCTTTCTTT
few,TRBJ2-7,NA,TRBV5-1,CASRAELAPQYF,TGCGCCAGCAGAGCAGAACTGGCGCCCCAGTACTTC
NA,TRBJ2-5,TRBD2,TRBV6-1,CASRRPGTSGGEKETQYF,TGTGCCAGCAGACGTCCCGGGACTAGCGGGGGGGAAAAAGAGACCCAGTACTTC
NA,TRBJ2-3,TRBD2,TRBV9,CASSGGTSGGGDTQYF,TGTGCCAGCAGCGGAGGGACTAGCGGGGGGGGTGATACGCAGTATTTT